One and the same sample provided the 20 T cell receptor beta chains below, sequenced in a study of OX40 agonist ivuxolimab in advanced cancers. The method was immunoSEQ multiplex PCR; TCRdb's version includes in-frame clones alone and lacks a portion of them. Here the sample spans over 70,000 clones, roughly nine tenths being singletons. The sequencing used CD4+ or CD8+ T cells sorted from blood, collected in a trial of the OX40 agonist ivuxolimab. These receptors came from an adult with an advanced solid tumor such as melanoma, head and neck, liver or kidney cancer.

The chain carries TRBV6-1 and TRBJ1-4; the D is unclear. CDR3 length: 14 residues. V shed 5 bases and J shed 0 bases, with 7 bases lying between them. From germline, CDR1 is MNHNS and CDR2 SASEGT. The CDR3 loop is CASSRQATNEKLFF. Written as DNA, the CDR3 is TGTGCCAGCAGTCGGCAGGCAACTAATGAAAAACTGTTTTTT.

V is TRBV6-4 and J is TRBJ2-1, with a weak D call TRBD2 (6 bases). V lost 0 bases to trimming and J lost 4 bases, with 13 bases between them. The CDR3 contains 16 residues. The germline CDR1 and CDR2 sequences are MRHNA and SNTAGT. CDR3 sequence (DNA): TGTGCCAGCAGTGACTCGGCGGGGCTTGGGTACAATGAGCAGTTCTTC. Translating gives CASSDSAGLGYNEQFF.

This CDR3 reads CASSLQENYGYTF. In DNA form, the CDR3 reads TGTGCCAGCAGTTTACAGGAGAACTATGGCTACACCTTC. The chain recombines TRBV27 with TRBJ1-2; D not certain. Per the germline V gene, CDR1 is MNHEY and CDR2 is SMNVEV (reference sequence). Between the trimmed V and J ends, which lost 2 bases and 2 bases, there was a span of 6 bases. CDR3 length equals 13 residues.

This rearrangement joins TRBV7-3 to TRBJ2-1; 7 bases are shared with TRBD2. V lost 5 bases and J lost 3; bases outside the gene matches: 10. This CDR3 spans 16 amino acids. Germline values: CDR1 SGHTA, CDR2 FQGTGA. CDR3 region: CASSPQGGSVYNEQFF. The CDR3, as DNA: TGTGCCAGCAGCCCACAAGGCGGGAGCGTCTACAATGAGCAGTTCTTC. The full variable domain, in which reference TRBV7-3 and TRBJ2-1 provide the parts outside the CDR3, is GAGVSQTPSNKVTEKGKYVELRCDPISGHTALYWYRQSLGQGPEFLIYFQGTGAADDSGLPNDRFFAVRPEGSVSTLKIQRTERGDSAVYLCASSPQGGSVYNEQFFGPGTRLTVL.

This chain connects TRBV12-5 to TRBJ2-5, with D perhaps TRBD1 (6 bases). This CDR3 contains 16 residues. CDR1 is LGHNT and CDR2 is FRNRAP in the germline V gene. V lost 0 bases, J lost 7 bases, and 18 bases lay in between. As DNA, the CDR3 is TGTGCTAGTGGTTTGGTAATGTCGGACAGTGGGGGGACCCAGTACTTC. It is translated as CASGLVMSDSGGTQYF.

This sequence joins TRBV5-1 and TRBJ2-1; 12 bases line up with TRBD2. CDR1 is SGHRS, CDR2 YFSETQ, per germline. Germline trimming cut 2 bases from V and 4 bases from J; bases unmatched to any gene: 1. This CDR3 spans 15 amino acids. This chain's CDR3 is CASSLLAGGYNEQFF. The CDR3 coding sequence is TGCGCCAGCAGCTTACTAGCGGGGGGATACAATGAGCAGTTCTTC.

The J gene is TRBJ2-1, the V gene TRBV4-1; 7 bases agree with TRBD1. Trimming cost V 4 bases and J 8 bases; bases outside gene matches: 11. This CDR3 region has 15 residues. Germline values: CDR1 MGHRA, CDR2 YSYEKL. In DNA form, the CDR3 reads TGCGCCAGCAGCCTGGGACAGCCGGGCTTCTATGAGCAGTTCTTC. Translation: CASSLGQPGFYEQFF.

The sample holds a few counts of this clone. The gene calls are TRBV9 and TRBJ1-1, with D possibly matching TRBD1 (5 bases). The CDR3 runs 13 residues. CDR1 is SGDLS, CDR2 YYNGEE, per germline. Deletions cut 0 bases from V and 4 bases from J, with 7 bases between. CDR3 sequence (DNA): TGTGCCAGCAGCGTAGGTAGGGGCACTGAAGCTTTCTTT. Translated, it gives CASSVGRGTEAFF.

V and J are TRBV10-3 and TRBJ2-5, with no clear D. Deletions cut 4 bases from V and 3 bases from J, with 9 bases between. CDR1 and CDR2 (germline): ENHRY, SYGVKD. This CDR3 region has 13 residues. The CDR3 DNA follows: TGTGCCATCAGTGTGGGCATAGAAGAGACCCAGTACTTC. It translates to CAISVGIEETQYF.

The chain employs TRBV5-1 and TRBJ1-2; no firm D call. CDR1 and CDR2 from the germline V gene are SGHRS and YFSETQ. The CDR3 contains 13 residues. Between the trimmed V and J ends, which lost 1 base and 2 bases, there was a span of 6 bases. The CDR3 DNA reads TGCGCCAGCAGCTTGACAGAGAACTATGGCTACACCTTC. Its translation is CASSLTENYGYTF.

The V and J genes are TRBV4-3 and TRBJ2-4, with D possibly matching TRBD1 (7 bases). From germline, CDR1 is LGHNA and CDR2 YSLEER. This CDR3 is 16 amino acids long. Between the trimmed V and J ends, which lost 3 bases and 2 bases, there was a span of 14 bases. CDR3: CASSHLTGRTKNIQYF. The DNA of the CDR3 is TGCGCCAGCAGCCACCTGACAGGGAGGACCAAAAACATTCAGTACTTC.

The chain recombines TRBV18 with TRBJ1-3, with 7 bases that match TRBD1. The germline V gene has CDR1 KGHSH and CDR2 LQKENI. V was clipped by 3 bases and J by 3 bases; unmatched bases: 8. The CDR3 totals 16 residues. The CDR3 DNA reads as TGTGCCAGCTCACCGTCGACAGGGTATGGTGGAAACACCATATATTTT. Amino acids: CASSPSTGYGGNTIYF.

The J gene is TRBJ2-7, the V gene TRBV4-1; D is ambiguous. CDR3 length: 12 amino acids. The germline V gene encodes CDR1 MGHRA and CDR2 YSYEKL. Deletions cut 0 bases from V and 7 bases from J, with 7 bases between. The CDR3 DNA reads TGCGCCAGCAGCCAAGACCTTGTTGAGCAGTACTTC. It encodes CASSQDLVEQYF.

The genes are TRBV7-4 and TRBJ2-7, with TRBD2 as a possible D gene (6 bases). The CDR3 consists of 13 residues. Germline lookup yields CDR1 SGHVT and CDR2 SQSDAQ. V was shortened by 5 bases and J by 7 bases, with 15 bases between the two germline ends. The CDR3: CASSPSGAGEQYV. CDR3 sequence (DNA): TGTGCCAGCAGCCCGAGTGGGGCGGGGGAGCAGTACGTC.

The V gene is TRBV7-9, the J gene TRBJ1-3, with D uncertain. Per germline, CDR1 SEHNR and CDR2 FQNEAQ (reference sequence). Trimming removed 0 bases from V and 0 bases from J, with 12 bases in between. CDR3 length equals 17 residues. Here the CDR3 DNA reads TGTGCCAGCAGCTTAGCGGGAAGTGGATTCTCTGGAAACACCATATATTTT. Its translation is CASSLAGSGFSGNTIYF.

CDR3: CASRPTDRRSNYGYTF. CDR3 in DNA: TGTGCCAGTAGACCCACCGACAGGCGATCTAACTATGGCTACACCTTC. The rearrangement links TRBV19 to TRBJ1-2, with D perhaps matching TRBD1 (6 bases). This CDR3 has 16 amino acids. Germline-derived CDR1 and CDR2 are LNHDA and SQIVND (reference sequence). With 6 bases removed from V and 0 bases from J, the gap between germline ends came to 17 bases. The entire variable domain, with the rest obtained from reference TRBV19 and TRBJ1-2, is as follows: DGGITQSPKYLFRKEGQNVTLSCEQNLNHDAMYWYRQDPGQGLRLIYYSQIVNDFQKGDIAEGYSVSREKKESFPLTVTSAQKNPTAFYLCASRPTDRRSNYGYTFGSGTRLTVV.

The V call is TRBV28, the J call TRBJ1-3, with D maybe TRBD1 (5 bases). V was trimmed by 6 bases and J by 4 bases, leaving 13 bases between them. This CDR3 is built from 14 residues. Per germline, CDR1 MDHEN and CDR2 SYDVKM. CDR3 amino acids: CASSSSGGGNTIYF. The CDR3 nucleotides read TGTGCCAGCAGCTCAAGCGGGGGGGGAAACACCATATATTTT.

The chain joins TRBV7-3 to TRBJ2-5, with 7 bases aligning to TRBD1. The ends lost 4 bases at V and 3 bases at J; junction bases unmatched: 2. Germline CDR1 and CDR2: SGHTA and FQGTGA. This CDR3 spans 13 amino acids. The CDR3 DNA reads TGTGCCAGCAGCTCCAGGGGGAAAGAGACCCAGTACTTC. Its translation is CASSSRGKETQYF. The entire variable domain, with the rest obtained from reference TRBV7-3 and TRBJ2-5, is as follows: GAGVSQTPSNKVTEKGKYVELRCDPISGHTALYWYRQSLGQGPEFLIYFQGTGAADDSGLPNDRFFAVRPEGSVSTLKIQRTERGDSAVYLCASSSRGKETQYFGPGTRLLVL.

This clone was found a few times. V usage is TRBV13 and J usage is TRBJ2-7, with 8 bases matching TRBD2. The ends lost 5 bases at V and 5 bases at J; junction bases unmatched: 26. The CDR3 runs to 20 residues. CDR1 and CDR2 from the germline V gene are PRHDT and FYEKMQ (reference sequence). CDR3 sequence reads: CASSPREYPSPGLEGHEQYF. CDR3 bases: TGTGCCAGCAGCCCGAGGGAGTACCCAAGTCCGGGACTAGAGGGGCACGAGCAGTACTTC.

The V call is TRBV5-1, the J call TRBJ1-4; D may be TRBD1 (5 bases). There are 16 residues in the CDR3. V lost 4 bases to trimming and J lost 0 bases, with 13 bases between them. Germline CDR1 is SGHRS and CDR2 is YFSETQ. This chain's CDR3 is CASSPGGGATNEKLFF. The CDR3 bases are TGCGCCAGCAGCCCGGGTGGGGGAGCAACTAATGAAAAACTGTTTTTT.